The 21 T cell receptor beta chains below were found in one sample sequenced in a study of a mutant IDH1 vaccine in newly diagnosed glioma. Profiling relied on immunoSEQ multiplex PCR, and the TCRdb table lists in-frame clones only, not all of them. The table includes 50,000 or so clones, about 77% detected once. The time point denotes: week 5, during vaccination. In every dose of vaccine, 300 ug of mutant IDH1 20-mer peptide was given alongside topical imiquimod. Antigens for these TCRs are unknown. Sequenced here: PBMCs, sampled from a glioma patient whose treatment included an IDH1 peptide vaccine. The receptors here all came from a woman aged 40 to 55 with glioma.

J is TRBJ1-4 and V is TRBV5-1, with TRBD1 matching 8 bases. Germline lookup yields CDR1 SGHRS and CDR2 YFSETQ. Losses at the gene ends were 0 bases for V and 8 bases for J; bases not matched to a gene: 3. The CDR3 covers 14 residues. The CDR3, as DNA: TGCGCCAGCAGCTTGGCAGGGGGCTCAGAAAAACTGTTTTTT. Translated: CASSLAGGSEKLFF.

This clone was counted a single time. V usage is TRBV5-8 and J usage is TRBJ2-5; tentatively, D is TRBD2 (6 bases). Germline assignment: CDR1 SGHTS and CDR2 YDEGEE. The V and J ends lost 3 bases and 7 bases respectively, with 19 bases between them. The CDR3 contains 15 residues. CDR3 DNA: TGTGCCAGCAGCTCCCCGGGACTGGAGGACGGGACCCAGTACTTC. Protein product: CASSSPGLEDGTQYF.

The chain uses TRBV6-5 and TRBJ1-6, with D possibly TRBD1 on 5 matching bases. The germline V gene has CDR1 MNHEY and CDR2 SVGAGI. Deletions cut 6 bases from V and 5 bases from J, with 14 bases between. CDR3 length equals 15 residues. The DNA of the CDR3 is TGTGCCAGCAGCCCCCGGCAGGGCCATAATTCACCCCTCCACTTT. Translation: CASSPRQGHNSPLHF.

This clone is a singleton in its sample. The chain has TRBV6-1 and TRBJ2-7, with 9 bases fitting TRBD1. The length of the CDR3 is 15 residues. J was trimmed by 6 bases and V by 4 bases; bases with no gene match: 10. Per germline, CDR1 MNHNS and CDR2 SASEGT. The CDR3 loop is CASSADRGGLGEQYF. Written as DNA, the CDR3 is TGTGCCAGCAGTGCGGACAGGGGTGGATTGGGCGAGCAGTACTTC.

The V gene is TRBV28, the J gene TRBJ1-1; D is ambiguous. Germline-derived CDR1 and CDR2 are MDHEN and SYDVKM. Trimming pared 10 bases from V and 0 bases from J, leaving 12 bases between. CDR3 size: 13 residues. CDR3 protein: CAISTALNTEAFF. CDR3 DNA: TGTGCCATCTCGACCGCACTGAACACTGAAGCTTTCTTT. Complete variable domain (other parts from reference TRBV28 and TRBJ1-1): DVKVTQSSRYLVKRTGEKVFLECVQDMDHENMFWYRQDPGLGLRLIYFSYDVKMKEKGDIPEGYSVSREKKERFSLILESASTNQTSMYLCAISTALNTEAFFGQGTRLTVV.

V and J are TRBV9 and TRBJ1-1; the match to TRBD1 covers 8 bases. The junction had 5 bases not matched to a gene; V was cut back by 3 bases and J by 4 bases. CDR1 and CDR2 from the germline V gene are SGDLS and YYNGEE. The CDR3 totals 14 residues. The CDR3 protein is CASSARTGSTEAFF. The CDR3 region has the DNA TGTGCCAGCAGCGCCCGGACAGGGTCCACTGAAGCTTTCTTT.

This clone occurred a few times. The gene calls are TRBV10-1 and TRBJ2-2; the match to TRBD2 covers 11 bases. CDR1 and CDR2 (germline): WNHNN, SYGVQD (reference sequence). Germline trimming cut 3 bases from V and 4 bases from J; bases unmatched to any gene: 4. This CDR3 contains 16 residues. The CDR3 spells CASSDGTSGITGELFF. The DNA of the CDR3 is TGCGCCAGCAGTGACGGGACTAGCGGTATCACCGGGGAGCTGTTTTTT.

CDR3 in amino acids: CASSFGQGNTGELFF. The CDR3 DNA is TGCGCCAGCAGCTTTGGACAGGGGAACACCGGGGAGCTGTTTTTT. The chain combines TRBV5-1 with TRBJ2-2, with TRBD1 identical over 8 bases. Per germline, CDR1 SGHRS and CDR2 YFSETQ. The junction had 1 base not matched to a gene; V was cut back by 2 bases and J by 1 base. This CDR3 is built from 15 residues.

J is TRBJ2-3 and V is TRBV10-3; either TRBD1 or TRBD2 may supply D (5 bases each). The CDR3 covers 13 residues. Per germline, CDR1 ENHRY and CDR2 SYGVKD. CDR3 region: CAVGDGGTDTQYF. The CDR3 region has the DNA TGTGCAGTCGGGGACGGGGGCACAGATACGCAGTATTTT.

This CDR3 is CASSPPKSRDRFRSGSETEAFF. The CDR3, as DNA: TGTGCCAGCTCACCACCCAAAAGTCGGGACAGGTTCAGATCGGGTTCGGAGACTGAAGCTTTCTTT. The gene calls are TRBV18 and TRBJ1-1; 8 nucleotides match TRBD1. CDR3 length: 22 residues. CDR1 KGHSH and CDR2 LQKENI come from the germline V gene. The ends lost 0 bases at V and 5 bases at J; junction bases unmatched: 26.

This clone was observed a few times. The rearrangement joins TRBV10-3 to TRBJ1-6; the match to TRBD1 covers 8 bases. Germline V gives CDR1 ENHRY, CDR2 SYGVKD. V dropped 10 bases and J dropped 10; count of bases not matched to a gene: 6. This CDR3 contains 12 residues. CDR3 amino acids: CATGQGRSPLHF. In DNA, the CDR3 is TGTGCCACCGGACAGGGCCGATCACCCCTCCACTTT.

V and J are TRBV7-2 and TRBJ2-7; D is undetermined. Trimming removed 3 bases from V and 6 bases from J, with 6 bases in between. Per the germline V gene, CDR1 is SGHTA and CDR2 is FQGNSA. The CDR3 consists of 11 residues. This CDR3 is CASSLYGEQYF. The CDR3 region has the DNA TGTGCCAGCAGCTTGTACGGCGAGCAGTACTTC.

The rearrangement uses TRBV5-6 and TRBJ2-3, with D unclear. V gave up 4 bases and J gave up 4 bases, with 10 bases separating them. The CDR3 is 13 residues long. The germline V gene encodes CDR1 SGHDT and CDR2 YYEEEE. For the CDR3, the DNA is TGTGCCAGCAGCCCCATGAACGCAGATACGCAGTATTTT. Amino acid sequence: CASSPMNADTQYF.

V and J are TRBV30 and TRBJ2-1; perhaps TRBD2 as D (6 bases). Trimming cost V 2 bases and J 9 bases, with 20 bases left between them. This CDR3 spans 15 amino acids. Germline-derived CDR1 and CDR2 are GTSNPN and SVGIG (reference sequence). The CDR3 DNA reads as TGTGCCTGGAGTCCGGGACTCCGCCCCCGGGGTGAGCAGTTCTTC. Translation gives CAWSPGLRPRGEQFF.

This clone was seen only a few times. This chain's CDR3 is CAWGSLNSNQPQHF. In DNA, the CDR3 is TGTGCCTGGGGGTCACTAAATAGCAATCAGCCCCAGCATTTT. The chain carries TRBV30 and TRBJ1-5; D is unresolved. The CDR3 is 14 residues long. Germline CDR1 reads GTSNPN; CDR2 reads SVGIG (reference sequence). V was clipped by 5 bases and J by 0 bases, with 11 bases between them.

The chain couples TRBV2 to TRBJ1-2; tentative D call: TRBD1 (5 bases). Trimming cost V 3 bases and J 3 bases, with 14 bases left between them. CDR3 size: 15 residues. Germline V lookup: CDR1 SNHLY, CDR2 FYNNEI. CDR3 DNA sequence: TGTGCCAGCAGTGATTTGGGGGTAGCGTACTATGGCTACACCTTC. Amino acids: CASSDLGVAYYGYTF.

The chain links TRBV7-6 to TRBJ2-1, with 12 bases lining up with TRBD1. Germline trimming cut 5 bases from V and 6 bases from J; bases unmatched to any gene: 5. The CDR3 sequence is 15 residues long. Per germline, CDR1 SGHVS and CDR2 FNYEAQ. The CDR3, as DNA: TGTGCCAGCAGCCAGGGACAGGGGGCTCTCAATGAGCAGTTCTTC. This translates into CASSQGQGALNEQFF.

This clone was observed a single time. The gene calls are TRBV6-5 and TRBJ2-3; D remains ambiguous. The germline V gene encodes CDR1 MNHEY and CDR2 SVGAGI. The V and J ends lost 0 bases and 2 bases respectively, with 6 bases between them. This CDR3 comprises 14 residues. Here the CDR3 DNA reads TGTGCCAGCAGTTACTCCTGGACCACAGATACGCAGTATTTT. Its protein product is CASSYSWTTDTQYF.

This rearrangement joins TRBV19 to TRBJ1-6, with TRBD1 matching over 8 bases. Looked up from germline, CDR1 is LNHDA and CDR2 is SQIVND (reference sequence). Trimming removed 6 bases from V and 0 bases from J; junction bases left unmatched: 10. The CDR3 is made up of 18 amino acids. The CDR3 spells CASRQQGVRSSYNSPLHF. CDR3 nucleotide sequence: TGTGCCAGTAGACAACAGGGGGTCAGGAGCTCCTATAATTCACCCCTCCACTTT. Full variable domain (missing parts from reference TRBV19 and TRBJ1-6): DGGITQSPKYLFRKEGQNVTLSCEQNLNHDAMYWYRQDPGQGLRLIYYSQIVNDFQKGDIAEGYSVSREKKESFPLTVTSAQKNPTAFYLCASRQQGVRSSYNSPLHFGNGTRLTVT.

The chain has TRBV21-1 and TRBJ2-3; the listed D gene, TRBD2, was not tested against the DNA. TRBV21-1 counts as a pseudogene. The CDR3 covers 17 residues. CDR3 in amino acids: CASSTPKTSGEIDTQYF. The DNA of the CDR3 is TGTGCCAGCAGCACGCCTAAAACTAGCGGGGAAATAGATACGCAGTATTTT.

V usage is TRBV5-6 and J usage is TRBJ1-2, with TRBD1 matching 7 bases. J lost 4 bases, V lost 4 bases, and 7 bases had no gene match. The CDR3 is 14 residues long. Germline V gene sequence: CDR1 SGHDT, CDR2 YYEEEE. Here the CDR3 DNA reads TGTGCCAGCAGCCTCCGGGACAGAACCTATGGCTACACCTTC. It encodes CASSLRDRTYGYTF.